The present T cell receptor (beta chain) was sequenced within a study of T-cell memory formation after mild COVID-19. On the study more broadly: TCR clusters were mostly confined to one donor each.

This clonotype was counted between two and nine times. MiXCR, run by TCRdb on the 5' RACE reads, gives a single entry per CDR3 protein. The sample includes 70,000 to 100,000 distinct CDR3 sequences, about 15% of them seen just once. The V end was cut by 0 bases, the J end by 12 bases, with 15 bases between. Germline CDR1 reads MGHRA; CDR2 reads YSYEKL. CDR3 length: 15 residues. This TCR derives from a man younger than 30 who had mild COVID-19 (a few samples of this study predate the infection). Cell type and time point are not known. The chain is built from TRBV4-1 and TRBJ1-6; D not resolved. Sequencing input: PBMCs or a T cell subset sorted from them (not recorded which). As DNA, the CDR3 is TGCGCCAGCAGCCAAGAATGGGATACTCGGCTACCCCTCCACTTT. Protein: CASSQEWDTRLPLHF.